Presented here are 23 T cell receptor beta chains from one specimen sequenced in a study of CD8 T cells in ankylosing spondylitis. TCRdb itself ran the 5' RACE reads through MiXCR, one entry per CDR3 protein. The sample contains about 300,000 distinct CDR3 sequences, less than 25% of which appear only once. The sequenced material came from blood, either unsorted or a sorted T cell fraction (not recorded which). The receptors come from a female donor with ankylosing spondylitis or in good health (not recorded which).

The chain couples TRBV5-1 to TRBJ2-7, with 9 bases lining up with TRBD1. Unmatched junction bases numbered 12, after V lost 6 bases and J lost 5 bases. This CDR3 is 15 amino acids long. Germline assignment: CDR1 SGHRS and CDR2 YFSETQ. CDR3 sequence (DNA): TGCGCCAGCAAGAACACGAGGACAGGGGAAGACGAGCAGTACTTC. Its translation is CASKNTRTGEDEQYF.

This clonotype was seen more than once but under ten times. This chain joins TRBV28 and TRBJ1-1; D ambiguous. The ends were cut back, 5 bases at V and 7 bases at J, with 20 bases in the middle. The CDR3 runs 15 residues. From germline, CDR1 is MDHEN and CDR2 SYDVKM. CDR3 DNA: TGTGCCAGCAGTCCCTCGAGTTTCGCCGGTGGTGAAGCTTTCTTT. Its translation is CASSPSSFAGGEAFF.

The chain recombines TRBV28 with TRBJ2-5; TRBD1 aligns across 8 bases. Germline V lookup: CDR1 MDHEN, CDR2 SYDVKM. V shed 3 bases and J 7 bases; nucleotides not matched to a gene: 13. The CDR3 has 16 amino acids. The CDR3 here is CASSLPQGQEIGTQYF. CDR3 coding DNA: TGTGCCAGCAGTTTGCCCCAGGGACAGGAAATTGGGACCCAGTACTTC. The whole variable domain, filled in from reference TRBV28 and TRBJ2-5, reads DVKVTQSSRYLVKRTGEKVFLECVQDMDHENMFWYRQDPGLGLRLIYFSYDVKMKEKGDIPEGYSVSREKKERFSLILESASTNQTSMYLCASSLPQGQEIGTQYFGPGTRLLVL.

This clonotype was seen more than once but under ten times. The chain couples TRBV28 to TRBJ2-1; D is possibly TRBD1 (7 bases). CDR3 length: 13 amino acids. The V end lost 3 bases, the J end lost 15 bases, and 18 bases lay between the germline ends. Germline loops: CDR1 MDHEN, CDR2 SYDVKM. CDR3 coding DNA: TGTGCCAGCAGTTTTAGTGCGGGACAGAATGGGTTCTTC. Protein sequence: CASSFSAGQNGFF.

The gene calls are TRBV28 and TRBJ2-1; 10 bases match TRBD2. Germline CDR1 and CDR2: MDHEN and SYDVKM. This CDR3 has 15 residues. V shed 8 bases and J 6 bases; nucleotides not matched to a gene: 10. CDR3 bases: TGTGCCAGCGGACGGATAGCGGGAGGCCTCAATGAGCAGTTCTTC. This sequence encodes CASGRIAGGLNEQFF.

J is TRBJ1-4 and V is TRBV6-1, with 8 positions matching TRBD1. The CDR3 loop spans 17 amino acids. Per germline, CDR1 MNHNS and CDR2 SASEGT. V shed 3 bases, J shed 10 bases, and the junction held 16 bases outside the gene matches. The CDR3 DNA sequence: TGTGCCAGCAGTGACGACGCAGGGGGCGCGTTTCGGGTAAAACTGTTTTTT. It encodes CASSDDAGGAFRVKLFF.

There are a few counts of this clonotype. The chain uses TRBV6-7 and TRBJ2-5; no clear D gene. Being an ORF, TRBV6-7 has a function that is uncertain. The CDR3 loop spans 15 amino acids. Trimming pared 6 bases from V and 3 bases from J, leaving 17 bases between. Here the CDR3 reads CASSPNQAGEETQYF. CDR3 sequence (DNA): TGTGCCAGCAGCCCCAATCAGGCCGGCGAAGAGACCCAGTACTTC.

This chain uses TRBV4-1 with TRBJ1-1, with 7 nucleotides matching TRBD1. CDR1 is MGHRA and CDR2 is YSYEKL in the germline V gene. There are 16 residues in the CDR3. Trimming took 4 bases from V and 2 from J; bases not matched to a gene: 10. The CDR3 here is CASSPPYRGGNTEAFF. As DNA, the CDR3 is TGCGCCAGCAGCCCACCTTACCGAGGGGGCAACACTGAAGCTTTCTTT.

This clonotype turned up a few times. This rearrangement joins TRBV11-2 to TRBJ2-1; D perhaps matches TRBD1 (5 bases). The CDR3 has 15 residues. Germline assignment: CDR1 SGHAT and CDR2 FQNNGV. Trimming shortened V by 2 bases and J by 1 base, and 9 bases separated the two germline ends. The CDR3: CASSLSRVSYNEQFF. In DNA, the CDR3 is TGTGCCAGCAGCTTAAGCAGGGTGTCCTACAATGAGCAGTTCTTC.

This clonotype was seen repeatedly, ten times or more. This chain joins TRBV7-9 and TRBJ2-5; D tentatively fits TRBD1 or TRBD2 (5 bases each). The CDR3 totals 14 residues. Germline V gives CDR1 SEHNR, CDR2 FQNEAQ (reference sequence). V was trimmed by 1 base and J by 9 bases, leaving 15 bases between them. DNA for the CDR3: TGTGCCAGCAGCTTAGAGGGACCCGGGGTTGCCCAGTACTTC. This codes for CASSLEGPGVAQYF.

A few counts support this clonotype. One end of the junction does not line up with germline, which may come from a read error. The chain carries TRBV9 and TRBJ2-1; D is possibly TRBD2 (5 bases). CDR3 length: 15 residues. Germline V CDR1 and CDR2: SGDLS, YYNGEE. DNA of the CDR3: TGTGCCAGCACCGTACGAGCGGAGTCCTACAATGAGCAGTTCTTC. The encoded protein is CASTVRAESYNEQFF.

This clonotype was seen only a few times. The CDR3, as DNA: TGTGCCAGCAGCTCGAAACTCAGAGGGGAGCGCTATGGCTACACCTTC. Protein product: CASSSKLRGERYGYTF. The rearrangement links TRBV7-9 to TRBJ1-2, with a weak D call TRBD1 (5 bases). Germline-derived CDR1 and CDR2 are SEHNR and FQNEAQ (reference sequence). The V and J ends lost 4 bases and 4 bases respectively, with 19 bases between them. This CDR3 has 16 residues.

The rearrangement joins TRBV29-1 to TRBJ2-7, with D perhaps assigned TRBD1 or TRBD2 (5 bases each). The germline V gene has CDR1 SQVTM and CDR2 ANQGSEA. The CDR3 contains 12 residues. V gave up 8 bases and J gave up 1 base, with 12 bases separating them. The CDR3 region has the DNA TGCAGCCCCGGGACCCCGTCCTACGAGCAGTACTTC. Translation: CSPGTPSYEQYF.

This clonotype was seen repeatedly, ten times or more. The chain couples TRBV12-3 or TRBV12-4 to TRBJ2-5; TRBD1 matches at 10 bases. J was trimmed by 4 bases and V by 3 bases; bases with no gene match: 2. The CDR3 totals 14 residues. The CDR3 DNA follows: TGTGCCAGCAGTTTGGGACAGGGGAGAGAGACCCAGTACTTC. It translates to CASSLGQGRETQYF.

The chain links TRBV7-8 to TRBJ2-2, with unresolved D. The CDR3 contains 15 residues. The germline V gene has CDR1 SGHVS and CDR2 FQNEAQ. Trimming stripped 1 base from V and 4 bases from J, with 10 bases between. Written as DNA, the CDR3 is TGTGCCAGCAGCTTAGAAGTGGAACTCACCGGGGAGCTGTTTTTT. It codes for CASSLEVELTGELFF.

There are a few counts of this clonotype. This chain links TRBV4-2 with TRBJ2-1; TRBD2 aligns across 8 bases. The germline CDR1 and CDR2 sequences are LGHNA and YNFKEQ. There are 21 residues in the CDR3. The V and J ends lost 4 bases and 9 bases, in that order; junction bases with no gene match: 29. CDR3 sequence reads: CASSPTGRGGVDRGPSREQFF. In DNA form, the CDR3 reads TGTGCCAGCAGCCCGACCGGACGGGGGGGCGTTGACCGGGGCCCTAGCCGTGAGCAGTTCTTC.

This clonotype has at least ten counts. This rearrangement joins TRBV6-1 to TRBJ1-2; possible D gene TRBD1, 5 bases. The CDR3 runs 13 residues. CDR1 is MNHNS, CDR2 SASEGT, per germline. Trimming stripped 8 bases from V and 3 bases from J, with 13 bases between. The CDR3 DNA reads as TGTGCCAGCCAGGGACCCCCCGACTATGGCTACACCTTC. It codes for CASQGPPDYGYTF.

This clonotype was seen a handful of times. J is TRBJ2-1 and V is TRBV4-3; the match to TRBD2 covers 14 bases. J gave up 8 bases and V 4 bases, and 7 bases lay outside the gene matches. CDR1 is LGHNA, CDR2 YSLEER, per germline. This CDR3 comprises 16 residues. The CDR3 region is CASSRERLAGGDEQFF. In DNA form, the CDR3 reads TGCGCCAGCAGCCGAGAGAGACTAGCGGGAGGGGATGAGCAGTTCTTC.

This clonotype was counted a few times. Mismatch with germline at one junction end may stem from a read error. The rearrangement links TRBV4-3 to TRBJ2-1; 7 nucleotides align to TRBD1. CDR1 is LGHNA and CDR2 is YSLEER in the germline V gene. This CDR3 spans 13 amino acids. For the CDR3, the DNA is TGCGCCAGCAGCCCCCCTTTACTACAGGGGAAGGTCTTC. Translation: CASSPPLLQGKVF.

In its sample, this clonotype was seen many times. V gene TRBV29-1 combines with J gene TRBJ2-1; TRBD2 agrees at 12 bases. Germline V gene lookup returns CDR1 SQVTM and CDR2 ANQGSEA. This CDR3 is built from 15 residues. The V gene end was trimmed by 3 bases and the J gene end by 4 bases; junction bases not matched to a gene: 4. CDR3 residues: CSVETSGSLYNEQFF. CDR3 coding DNA: TGCAGCGTTGAGACTAGCGGGAGCCTATACAATGAGCAGTTCTTC.

This clonotype came up a few times. The gene calls are TRBV7-3 and TRBJ2-1, with no clear D. The germline CDR1 and CDR2 sequences are SGHTA and FQGTGA. V shed 5 bases and J shed 1 base, with 18 bases lying between them. This CDR3 has 17 amino acids. This CDR3 reads CASSPMPAPDSYNEQFF. The CDR3 nucleotides read TGTGCCAGCAGCCCGATGCCTGCGCCGGATTCCTACAATGAGCAGTTCTTC.

This clonotype has more than one count but fewer than ten. The chain joins TRBV11-2 to TRBJ2-3; D is uncertain. Trimming took 4 bases from V and 2 from J, leaving 7 bases between them. This CDR3 is 13 amino acids long. Per germline, CDR1 SGHAT and CDR2 FQNNGV. CDR3 sequence: CASSWLLTDTQYF. The CDR3 region has the DNA TGTGCCAGCAGCTGGCTCCTCACAGATACGCAGTATTTT.

J is TRBJ1-1 and V is TRBV20-1, with a possible D match to TRBD1 (5 bases). The germline V and J ends were trimmed by 6 bases and 1 base, with 12 bases remaining between them. Germline V gene sequence: CDR1 DFQATT, CDR2 SNEGSKA (reference sequence). The CDR3 spans 13 residues. The CDR3 loop reads CSAPGRGNTEAFF. DNA for the CDR3: TGCAGTGCGCCGGGACGGGGGAACACTGAAGCTTTCTTT.